These T cell receptor beta chains were read from a single sample in a study of cytomegalovirus exposure and HLA in healthy donors. Sequencing was performed with immunoSEQ multiplex PCR; in TCRdb, only in-frame clones are kept and a portion is missing. The sample has more than 110,000 clones, around 80% seen once; the top ten hold approximately 5.1%. Sequencing was performed on PBMCs. Receptors were obtained from a male donor in good health and CMV-seronegative. The CDR3 runs from the conserved cysteine through the conserved F or W. Fields, in order: CDR3 protein, CDR3 DNA, clone size, V gene, J gene, D gene. The D gene is left open where the match is weak. Clone size is shown for a subset of rows, as once, few, many or a class of expanded clone.

CDR3 protein: CASSEKGVLGSGEQYF; CDR3 DNA: TGTGCCAGCAGCGAAAAAGGGGTCCTCGGGAGTGGCGAGCAGTACTTC; clone size: once; V gene: TRBV28; J gene: TRBJ2-7; D gene: NA
CDR3 protein: CASRSTGNTIYF; CDR3 DNA: TGTGCCAGCAGGTCGACAGGAAACACCATATATTTT; clone size: NA; V gene: TRBV6-6; J gene: TRBJ1-3; D gene: NA
CDR3 protein: CASSPGTGINYGYTF; CDR3 DNA: TGCGCCAGCAGCCCGGGGACAGGGATTAACTATGGCTACACCTTC; clone size: once; V gene: TRBV4-3; J gene: TRBJ1-2; D gene: TRBD1
CDR3 protein: CASSLGGGQGRIKQYF; CDR3 DNA: TGTGCCAGCAGCTTGGGGGGCGGACAGGGTCGGATCAAGCAGTACTTC; clone size: NA; V gene: TRBV5-4; J gene: TRBJ2-7; D gene: TRBD1
CDR3 protein: CASSYSSPLNEKLFF; CDR3 DNA: TGTGCCAGCAGTTACTCGAGCCCCTTAAATGAAAAACTGTTTTTT; clone size: NA; V gene: TRBV6-5; J gene: TRBJ1-4; D gene: NA
CDR3 protein: CASSSGTGFRFF; CDR3 DNA: TGTGCCAGCAGCTCCGGGACAGGGTTCCGGTTCTTC; clone size: few; V gene: TRBV9; J gene: TRBJ2-1; D gene: TRBD1
CDR3 protein: CAWSLFMGAQEGGNTIYF; CDR3 DNA: TGTGCCTGGAGTCTCTTCATGGGGGCGCAGGAAGGTGGAAACACCATATATTTT; clone size: NA; V gene: TRBV30; J gene: TRBJ1-3; D gene: NA
CDR3 protein: CAADSGGSGNTIYF; CDR3 DNA: TGTGCCGCCGACTCAGGGGGCTCTGGAAACACCATATATTTT; clone size: NA; V gene: TRBV6-1; J gene: TRBJ1-3; D gene: TRBD1
CDR3 protein: CASSNHRGGETQYF; CDR3 DNA: TGCGCCAGCAGCAACCACAGGGGCGGCGAGACCCAGTACTTC; clone size: few; V gene: TRBV4-3; J gene: TRBJ2-5; D gene: TRBD1
CDR3 protein: CASSLDRGELYEQYF; CDR3 DNA: TGTGCCAGCAGCTTAGATCGCGGGGAACTGTACGAGCAGTACTTC; clone size: NA; V gene: TRBV11-2; J gene: TRBJ2-7; D gene: NA
CDR3 protein: CASSHLMGLSYEQYF; CDR3 DNA: TGCGCCAGCAGCCACCTCATGGGGCTCTCCTACGAGCAGTACTTC; clone size: NA; V gene: TRBV4-1; J gene: TRBJ2-7; D gene: NA
CDR3 protein: CASSLRVGGDGYTF; CDR3 DNA: TGCGCCAGCAGCTTGAGGGTAGGGGGCGATGGCTACACCTTC; clone size: NA; V gene: TRBV5-1; J gene: TRBJ1-2; D gene: TRBD1
CDR3 protein: CATSPGRTLYYEQYF; CDR3 DNA: TGTGCCACCTCACCGGGGAGAACCCTCTATTACGAGCAGTACTTC; clone size: NA; V gene: TRBV6-5; J gene: TRBJ2-7; D gene: NA
CDR3 protein: CASSPFEPSRGHNYGYTF; CDR3 DNA: TGTGCCAGCAGCCCATTCGAACCTTCCAGGGGGCATAACTATGGCTACACCTTC; clone size: few; V gene: TRBV28; J gene: TRBJ1-2; D gene: TRBD1
CDR3 protein: CASSPPTGNTEAFF; CDR3 DNA: TGCGCCAGCAGCCCCCCGACAGGGAACACTGAAGCTTTCTTT; clone size: NA; V gene: TRBV5-1; J gene: TRBJ1-1; D gene: NA
CDR3 protein: CASSSQGNQPQHF; CDR3 DNA: TGTGCCAGCAGCTCCCAGGGGAATCAGCCCCAGCATTTT; clone size: few; V gene: TRBV5-6; J gene: TRBJ1-5; D gene: NA
CDR3 protein: CSVGPGQSIMNTEAFF; CDR3 DNA: TGCAGCGTAGGACCGGGACAGAGTATCATGAACACTGAAGCTTTCTTT; clone size: once; V gene: TRBV29-1; J gene: TRBJ1-1; D gene: TRBD1
CDR3 protein: CASSEYVGGVWHF; CDR3 DNA: TGTGCCAGCAGTGAATATGTGGGTGGAGTGTGGCATTTT; clone size: NA; V gene: TRBV2; J gene: TRBJ1-5; D gene: NA
CDR3 protein: CASSLGPGSSYNEQFF; CDR3 DNA: TGCGCCAGCAGCCTTGGACCCGGGAGCTCCTACAATGAGCAGTTCTTC; clone size: NA; V gene: TRBV5-1; J gene: TRBJ2-1; D gene: NA
CDR3 protein: CASNLGQTFRGYTF; CDR3 DNA: TGTGCCAGTAATCTGGGACAGACCTTCCGTGGCTACACCTTC; clone size: NA; V gene: TRBV19; J gene: TRBJ1-2; D gene: TRBD1
CDR3 protein: CASSNRQGAAEKLFF; CDR3 DNA: TGTGCCAGCAGCAATCGACAGGGAGCGGCGGAAAAACTGTTTTTT; clone size: NA; V gene: TRBV5-4; J gene: TRBJ1-4; D gene: TRBD1
CDR3 protein: CASSLARGNTDTQYF; CDR3 DNA: TGTGCCAGCAGCTTAGCCAGGGGAAACACAGATACGCAGTATTTT; clone size: NA; V gene: TRBV7-8; J gene: TRBJ2-3; D gene: NA
CDR3 protein: CASIRGGGSGELFF; CDR3 DNA: TGTGCCAGCATTCGGGGGGGCGGTTCCGGGGAGCTGTTTTTT; clone size: NA; V gene: TRBV28; J gene: TRBJ2-2; D gene: TRBD2
CDR3 protein: CASSDKGGRGYNEQFF; CDR3 DNA: TGTGCCAGCAGTGATAAAGGGGGACGGGGTTACAATGAGCAGTTCTTC; clone size: few; V gene: TRBV2; J gene: TRBJ2-1; D gene: NA
CDR3 protein: CASSLGSLSGKPEAFF; CDR3 DNA: TGTGCCAGCAGTTTGGGATCATTATCAGGGAAACCTGAAGCTTTCTTT; clone size: NA; V gene: TRBV27; J gene: TRBJ1-1; D gene: NA
CDR3 protein: CASSLGGLLISPLHF; CDR3 DNA: TGTGCCAGCAGTTTAGGAGGGCTCCTAATTTCTCCCCTCCACTTT; clone size: NA; V gene: TRBV27; J gene: TRBJ1-6; D gene: NA
CDR3 protein: CASSDPAFWAGGGEKLFF; CDR3 DNA: TGTGCCAGCAGTGATCCCGCTTTCTGGGCGGGGGGAGGTGAAAAACTGTTTTTT; clone size: NA; V gene: TRBV25-1; J gene: TRBJ1-4; D gene: NA
CDR3 protein: CAGSDTTDTQYF; CDR3 DNA: TGTGCCGGCTCGGACACAACAGATACGCAGTATTTT; clone size: NA; V gene: TRBV30; J gene: TRBJ2-3; D gene: NA
CDR3 protein: CASSLLETQYF; CDR3 DNA: TGTGCCAGCAGCTTACTGGAGACCCAGTACTTC; clone size: NA; V gene: TRBV7-2; J gene: TRBJ2-5; D gene: NA
CDR3 protein: CASSQAFSGDSYEQYF; CDR3 DNA: TGCGCCAGCAGCCAAGCTTTTTCAGGGGACTCCTACGAGCAGTACTTC; clone size: few; V gene: TRBV4-3; J gene: TRBJ2-7; D gene: NA
CDR3 protein: CAWSGTNEQFF; CDR3 DNA: TGTGCCTGGAGTGGGACAAATGAGCAGTTCTTC; clone size: NA; V gene: TRBV30; J gene: TRBJ2-1; D gene: NA
CDR3 protein: CASSLEATLNTEAFF; CDR3 DNA: TGCGCCAGCAGCTTGGAAGCAACCTTGAACACTGAAGCTTTCTTT; clone size: NA; V gene: TRBV5-1; J gene: TRBJ1-1; D gene: NA
CDR3 protein: CASSRQSSSYNEQFF; CDR3 DNA: TGCGCCAGCAGCCGACAGTCGAGCTCCTACAATGAGCAGTTCTTC; clone size: NA; V gene: TRBV4-3; J gene: TRBJ2-1; D gene: NA
CDR3 protein: CASHAYPTETEAFF; CDR3 DNA: TGTGCCAGTCATGCTTATCCGACTGAGACTGAAGCTTTCTTT; clone size: NA; V gene: TRBV28; J gene: TRBJ1-1; D gene: NA
CDR3 protein: CASSLAGAYNSPLHF; CDR3 DNA: TGTGCCAGCTCACTTGCAGGGGCCTATAATTCACCCCTCCACTTT; clone size: NA; V gene: TRBV18; J gene: TRBJ1-6; D gene: NA
CDR3 protein: CASSPSGGAGDTQYF; CDR3 DNA: TGTGCCAGCAGTCCTAGCGGGGGGGCCGGAGATACGCAGTATTTT; clone size: NA; V gene: TRBV11-3; J gene: TRBJ2-3; D gene: TRBD2
CDR3 protein: CASSIRRDTSTEAFF; CDR3 DNA: TGTGCCAGTAGTATCCGAAGGGACACGTCCACTGAAGCTTTCTTT; clone size: NA; V gene: TRBV19; J gene: TRBJ1-1; D gene: NA
CDR3 protein: CASRPGDGTEAFF; CDR3 DNA: TGTGCCAGCAGGCCGGGGGACGGCACTGAAGCTTTCTTT; clone size: NA; V gene: TRBV7-2; J gene: TRBJ1-1; D gene: NA
CDR3 protein: CASSPQTGLNTEAFF; CDR3 DNA: TGTGCCAGCTCACCACAGACAGGGTTGAACACTGAAGCTTTCTTT; clone size: once; V gene: TRBV18; J gene: TRBJ1-1; D gene: TRBD1
CDR3 protein: CASSESLANYGYTF; CDR3 DNA: TGTGCCAGCAGTGAAAGCCTCGCGAACTATGGCTACACCTTC; clone size: NA; V gene: TRBV6-1; J gene: TRBJ1-2; D gene: NA
CDR3 protein: CASSIQGIARRGYTF; CDR3 DNA: TGTGCCAGTAGTATACAGGGAATTGCGCGTCGGGGCTACACCTTC; clone size: NA; V gene: TRBV19; J gene: TRBJ1-2; D gene: NA
CDR3 protein: CASRVRLGYNEQFF; CDR3 DNA: TGTGCCAGCAGGGTTCGACTCGGCTACAATGAGCAGTTCTTC; clone size: NA; V gene: TRBV5-4; J gene: TRBJ2-1; D gene: NA
CDR3 protein: CASSQASGRGGGNTIYF; CDR3 DNA: TGCGCCAGCAGCCAAGCAAGCGGCCGGGGGGGAGGAAACACCATATATTTT; clone size: NA; V gene: TRBV4-1; J gene: TRBJ1-3; D gene: NA
CDR3 protein: CASSLQAYTDTQYF; CDR3 DNA: TGTGCCAGCAGTTTACAGGCTTACACAGATACGCAGTATTTT; clone size: few; V gene: TRBV27; J gene: TRBJ2-3; D gene: NA
CDR3 protein: CASSRDMETQYF; CDR3 DNA: TGTGCCAGCAGCCGAGACATGGAGACCCAGTACTTC; clone size: NA; V gene: TRBV11-1; J gene: TRBJ2-5; D gene: NA
CDR3 protein: CASSPPGAGDVKAFF; CDR3 DNA: TGTGCCAGCAGTCCTCCTGGGGCAGGCGACGTGAAGGCTTTCTTT; clone size: NA; V gene: TRBV28; J gene: TRBJ1-1; D gene: NA
CDR3 protein: CASRESLEETQYF; CDR3 DNA: TGCGCCAGCAGGGAGAGTCTAGAAGAGACCCAGTACTTC; clone size: NA; V gene: TRBV5-1; J gene: TRBJ2-5; D gene: NA
CDR3 protein: CAWMSPGEEKLFF; CDR3 DNA: TGTGCCTGGATGTCTCCGGGGGAAGAAAAACTGTTTTTT; clone size: few; V gene: TRBV30; J gene: TRBJ1-4; D gene: NA
CDR3 protein: CASSRTVNYEQYF; CDR3 DNA: TGTGCCAGCAGCCGTACAGTTAACTACGAGCAGTACTTC; clone size: NA; V gene: TRBV14; J gene: TRBJ2-7; D gene: NA
CDR3 protein: CAISGSLAGGSYNEQFF; CDR3 DNA: TGTGCCATCAGTGGGTCCCTAGCGGGGGGCAGCTACAATGAGCAGTTCTTC; clone size: NA; V gene: TRBV10-3; J gene: TRBJ2-1; D gene: TRBD2
CDR3 protein: CASIRGRNGELFF; CDR3 DNA: TGTGCCAGCATCAGGGGGCGTAACGGGGAGCTGTTTTTT; clone size: NA; V gene: TRBV28; J gene: TRBJ2-2; D gene: TRBD1
CDR3 protein: CASSSGQTNQPQHF; CDR3 DNA: TGCGCCAGCAGCTCCGGACAAACAAATCAGCCCCAGCATTTT; clone size: NA; V gene: TRBV10-2; J gene: TRBJ1-5; D gene: NA
CDR3 protein: CASSYSRGTDTQYF; CDR3 DNA: TGTGCCAGCAGTTACTCCCGGGGGACAGATACGCAGTATTTT; clone size: NA; V gene: TRBV6-5; J gene: TRBJ2-3; D gene: NA